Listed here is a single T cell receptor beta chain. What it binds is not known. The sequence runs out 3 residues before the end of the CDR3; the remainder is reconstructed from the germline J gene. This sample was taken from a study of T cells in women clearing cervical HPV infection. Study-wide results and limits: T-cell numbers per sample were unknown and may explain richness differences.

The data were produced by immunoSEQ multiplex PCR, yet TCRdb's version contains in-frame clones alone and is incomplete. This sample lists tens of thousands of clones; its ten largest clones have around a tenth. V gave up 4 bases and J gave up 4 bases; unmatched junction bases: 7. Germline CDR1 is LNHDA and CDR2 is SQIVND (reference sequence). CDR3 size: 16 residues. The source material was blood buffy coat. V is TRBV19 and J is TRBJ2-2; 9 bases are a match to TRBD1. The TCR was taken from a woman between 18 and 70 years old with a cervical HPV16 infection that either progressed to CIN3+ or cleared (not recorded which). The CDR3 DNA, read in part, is TGTGCCAGTAGTAAGAACAGGGGGCGCGCCACCGGGGAG. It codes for CASSKNRGRATGE. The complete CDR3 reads CASSKNRGRATGELFF.